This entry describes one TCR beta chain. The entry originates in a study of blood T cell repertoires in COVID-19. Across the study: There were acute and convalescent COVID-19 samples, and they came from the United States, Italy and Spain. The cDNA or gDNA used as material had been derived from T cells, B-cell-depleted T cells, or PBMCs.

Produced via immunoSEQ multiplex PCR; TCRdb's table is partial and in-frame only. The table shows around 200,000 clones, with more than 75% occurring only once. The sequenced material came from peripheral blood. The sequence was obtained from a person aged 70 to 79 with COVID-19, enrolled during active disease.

The CDR3 sequence: CASSEGGRATDTQYF. The CDR3 DNA reads as TGTGCCAGCAGTGAAGGCGGGAGGGCCACAGATACGCAGTATTTT. The rearrangement links TRBV2 to TRBJ2-3; 9 bases map to TRBD2. Per germline, CDR1 SNHLY and CDR2 FYNNEI. The CDR3 spans 15 residues. J was trimmed by 2 bases and V by 1 base; bases with no gene match: 1.